The 9 T cell receptor beta chains below were found in one sample sequenced in a study of beta chain features in type 1 diabetes. Every bit of the isolated RNA underwent reverse transcription, so sequencing read expressed TCRB transcripts. The data were produced by immunoSEQ multiplex PCR, yet TCRdb's version contains in-frame clones alone and is incomplete. The data show fewer than 110,000 clones, under 30% seen once. Their antigens remain unidentified. Study-wide points: All four CD4+ subsets of Type 1 diabetes patients contained TCRB CDR3s that were moderately but significantly shorter.

Sequenced: central memory CD4+ T cells from blood. These receptors were collected from a woman under 30 with type 1 diabetes.

The chain links TRBV28 to TRBJ1-5; the match to TRBD1 covers 8 bases. This CDR3 has 16 residues. V lost 7 bases, J lost 1 base, and 9 bases stayed unmatched. The germline CDR1 and CDR2 sequences are MDHEN and SYDVKM. CDR3 region: CASNLQGARSNQPQHF. The DNA for the CDR3 is TGTGCCAGCAACCTTCAGGGGGCGCGAAGCAATCAGCCCCAGCATTTT. The whole variable domain, remainder taken from reference TRBV28 and TRBJ1-5, is DVKVTQSSRYLVKRTGEKVFLECVQDMDHENMFWYRQDPGLGLRLIYFSYDVKMKEKGDIPEGYSVSREKKERFSLILESASTNQTSMYLCASNLQGARSNQPQHFGDGTRLSIL.

This clone is a singleton in its sample. The CDR3 region has the DNA TGTGCCAGCAAGCCCGACAGGGTCCAAGAGACCCAGTACTTC. Protein product: CASKPDRVQETQYF. This sequence joins TRBV2 and TRBJ2-5, with 7 positions matching TRBD1. There are 14 residues in the CDR3. Germline V gene lookup returns CDR1 SNHLY and CDR2 FYNNEI. The V and J ends lost 7 bases and 1 base, in that order; junction bases with no gene match: 6.

This clone was observed a handful of times. J is TRBJ2-1 and V is TRBV19, with 7 nucleotides matching TRBD1. Germline values: CDR1 LNHDA, CDR2 SQIVND (reference sequence). The CDR3 covers 15 residues. V was clipped by 5 bases and J by 8 bases; unmatched bases: 12. This chain's CDR3 is CASSYPDRVGDEQFF. CDR3 nucleotides: TGTGCCAGTAGTTACCCTGACAGGGTTGGGGATGAGCAGTTCTTC. Supplemented by reference TRBV19 and TRBJ2-1, the full variable domain reads DGGITQSPKYLFRKEGQNVTLSCEQNLNHDAMYWYRQDPGQGLRLIYYSQIVNDFQKGDIAEGYSVSREKKESFPLTVTSAQKNPTAFYLCASSYPDRVGDEQFFGPGTRLTVL.

In its sample, this clone was seen a few times. CDR3 nucleotide sequence: TGCGCCAGCAGCCCCGGAGCGCATGAGACCCAGTACTTC. Protein: CASSPGAHETQYF. This chain connects TRBV4-1 to TRBJ2-5, with D hard to call. This CDR3 contains 13 residues. The germline V gene encodes CDR1 MGHRA and CDR2 YSYEKL. Trimming stripped 4 bases from V and 5 bases from J, with 11 bases between.

The chain couples TRBV11-1 to TRBJ1-2; D perhaps matches TRBD1 (6 bases). The V end lost 5 bases, the J end lost 8 bases, and 15 bases lay between the germline ends. The CDR3 consists of 13 residues. In germline, CDR1 is SGHAT, CDR2 FQDESV (reference sequence). CDR3 sequence (DNA): TGTGCCAGCAGCACAACAGAGACAGGAGGCTACACCTTC. It is translated as CASSTTETGGYTF. Supplemented by reference TRBV11-1 and TRBJ1-2, the full variable domain reads EAEVAQSPRYKITEKSQAVAFWCDPISGHATLYWYRQILGQGPELLVQFQDESVVDDSQLPKDRFSAERLKGVDSTLKIQPAELGDSAMYLCASSTTETGGYTFGSGTRLTVV.

The chain employs TRBV5-1 and TRBJ1-5; 7 nucleotides align to TRBD1. There are 14 residues in the CDR3. Germline CDR1 SGHRS, CDR2 YFSETQ. Trimming at V came to 4 bases and at J to 8 bases, leaving 9 bases not matched to a gene. The CDR3 nucleotides are TGCGCCAGCAGCCCGGCGACAGGGTCCGAGCCCCAGCATTTT. Protein sequence: CASSPATGSEPQHF.

V usage is TRBV7-2 and J usage is TRBJ2-5, with D tentatively TRBD2 (6 bases). V was shortened by 5 bases and J by 2 bases, with 9 bases between the two germline ends. The length of the CDR3 is 13 residues. Per germline, CDR1 SGHTA and CDR2 FQGNSA. The CDR3 loop is CASSKTRQETQYF. CDR3 in DNA: TGTGCCAGCAGCAAGACTAGACAAGAGACCCAGTACTTC.

The rearrangement links TRBV19 to TRBJ1-2; 8 bases match TRBD1. The germline CDR1 and CDR2 sequences are LNHDA and SQIVND (reference sequence). CDR3 length: 14 residues. After removal of 3 bases from V and 3 bases from J, the junction contained 3 bases not matched to a gene. CDR3 in amino acids: CASSIPGGDYGYTF. CDR3 DNA: TGTGCCAGTAGTATCCCAGGGGGCGACTATGGCTACACCTTC.

V usage is TRBV7-9 and J usage is TRBJ2-5, with D possibly being TRBD1 (5 bases). Germline V gene sequence: CDR1 SEHNR, CDR2 FQNEAQ (reference sequence). Trimming cost V 4 bases and J 3 bases, with 9 bases left between them. The CDR3 loop spans 13 amino acids. The CDR3 here is CASSWGTKETQYF. CDR3 in DNA: TGTGCCAGCAGCTGGGGCACTAAAGAGACCCAGTACTTC.